The 30 T cell receptor beta chains below all came from one sample that was sequenced in a study of cytomegalovirus exposure and HLA in healthy donors (dated by TCRdb to the late 2010s). To prepare the library, the immunoSEQ multiplex PCR assay was applied. Not all clones reach the TCRdb copy of this immuneACCESS table, which keeps in-frame sequences only. Checked studies attribute under half of the gap to unresolved V genes and leave the rest unexplained. This sample has over 110,000 clones in its table, and approximately 86% of those were observed once. The leading ten clones occupy just under 9% of the sample. The source material was PBMCs. The receptor set was obtained from a man aged 18 to 30 in good health and CMV-seropositive.

The chain combines TRBV5-1 with TRBJ2-5, with 13 bases lining up with TRBD2. The CDR3 covers 16 residues. Germline assignment: CDR1 SGHRS and CDR2 YFSETQ. The trim removed 4 bases at V and 4 bases at J, leaving 7 bases unmatched. The CDR3 coding sequence is TGCGCCAGCAGCGAGGGACTAGCGGGAAGGGGAGAGACCCAGTACTTC. This gives the protein CASSEGLAGRGETQYF.

The genes are TRBV5-4 and TRBJ1-4, with a weak D call TRBD1 (6 bases). With 4 bases removed from V and 5 bases from J, the gap between germline ends came to 12 bases. Germline V CDR1 and CDR2: SGHNT, YYREEE (reference sequence). The CDR3 runs to 14 residues. The CDR3 spells CASSINTGNEKLFF. CDR3 bases: TGTGCCAGCAGCATCAACACAGGGAATGAAAAACTGTTTTTT. Full variable domain (remainder filled in from reference TRBV5-4 and TRBJ1-4): ETGVTQSPTHLIKTRGQQVTLRCSSQSGHNTVSWYQQALGQGPQFIFQYYREEENGRGNFPPRFSGLQFPNYSSELNVNALELDDSALYLCASSINTGNEKLFFGSGTQLSVL.

The chain combines TRBV19 with TRBJ2-3, with 8 positions matching TRBD2. CDR1 and CDR2 from the germline V gene are LNHDA and SQIVND (reference sequence). The CDR3 is 14 amino acids. J lost 2 bases, V lost 7 bases, and 5 bases had no gene match. CDR3 amino acids: CASKVSGVTDTQYF. The CDR3 DNA is TGTGCCAGTAAAGTTAGCGGGGTCACAGATACGCAGTATTTT.

The V call is TRBV13, the J call TRBJ1-1; 7 bases align to TRBD1. The CDR3 sequence is 15 residues long. Germline V CDR1 and CDR2: PRHDT, FYEKMQ (reference sequence). V was pared by 1 base and J by 0 bases, with 2 bases of the junction left unmatched. Here the CDR3 reads CASSLAQGMNTEAFF. CDR3 bases: TGTGCCAGCAGCTTAGCACAGGGGATGAACACTGAAGCTTTCTTT.

V gene TRBV27 combines with J gene TRBJ1-5; TRBD1 aligns across 7 bases. The CDR3 totals 16 residues. Germline V gene lookup returns CDR1 MNHEY and CDR2 SMNVEV (reference sequence). The junction had 6 bases not matched to a gene; V was cut back by 2 bases and J by 2 bases. CDR3 sequence: CASSLQGGMGNQPQHF. The CDR3 DNA sequence: TGTGCCAGCAGTTTACAGGGGGGCATGGGCAATCAGCCCCAGCATTTT.

The chain recombines TRBV27 with TRBJ2-5, with a possible D match to TRBD2 (5 bases). Germline V gene sequence: CDR1 MNHEY, CDR2 SMNVEV (reference sequence). Trimming took 5 bases from V and 9 from J, leaving 16 bases between them. The CDR3 loop spans 13 amino acids. CDR3 nucleotides: TGTGCCAGCAGTCCACTTCCCCTAGCAGCCCAGTACTTC. The encoded protein is CASSPLPLAAQYF.

V usage is TRBV7-9 and J usage is TRBJ1-1; D perhaps matches TRBD1 (6 bases). The V gene lost 1 base and the J gene lost 4 bases, with 16 bases spanning the gap. The germline gives CDR1 SEHNR, CDR2 FQNEAQ (reference sequence). This CDR3 spans 16 amino acids. This CDR3 reads CASSLGIGGSSTEAFF. CDR3 coding DNA: TGTGCCAGCAGCTTAGGAATTGGGGGCTCTAGCACTGAAGCTTTCTTT.

The rearrangement links TRBV2 to TRBJ1-5, with 8 bases aligning to TRBD1. From germline, CDR1 is SNHLY and CDR2 FYNNEI. Unmatched junction bases numbered 13, after V lost 3 bases and J lost 0 bases. The CDR3 runs to 19 residues. Here the CDR3 reads CASSDPRDRKTSSNQPQHF. The CDR3 DNA reads TGTGCCAGCAGTGATCCCCGGGACAGGAAAACTTCTAGCAATCAGCCCCAGCATTTT.

This clone was detected only a few times. The chain carries TRBV15 and TRBJ2-1, with D possibly TRBD2 on 5 matching bases. The V gene lost 4 bases and the J gene lost 0 bases, with 10 bases spanning the gap. The CDR3 extends over 15 amino acids. CDR1 is LNHNV and CDR2 is YYDKDF in the germline V gene (reference sequence). CDR3 sequence reads: CATSTATSSYNEQFF. CDR3 nucleotides: TGTGCCACCAGCACTGCAACTAGCTCCTACAATGAGCAGTTCTTC.

The CDR3 loop reads CASSLGLAGVINEQFF. The CDR3 nucleotides are TGTGCCAGCAGTTTGGGACTAGCGGGAGTTATTAATGAGCAGTTCTTC. The V call is TRBV27, the J call TRBJ2-1; 14 nucleotides match TRBD2. Trimming at V came to 3 bases and at J to 7 bases, leaving 5 bases not matched to a gene. Germline V gene data show CDR1 as MNHEY and CDR2 as SMNVEV (reference sequence). The CDR3 covers 16 residues.

The chain recombines TRBV28 with TRBJ2-7; D uncertain. CDR3 length equals 13 residues. V lost 0 bases to trimming and J lost 2 bases, with 5 bases between them. CDR1 is MDHEN and CDR2 is SYDVKM in the germline V gene. The CDR3 loop is CASSLWSTYEQYF. DNA of the CDR3: TGTGCCAGCAGTTTATGGTCCACCTACGAGCAGTACTTC.

The chain recombines TRBV11-3 with TRBJ2-2; D remains unclear. Germline CDR1 and CDR2: SGHNT and YENEEA. The CDR3 spans 13 residues. Trimming left V 3 bases short and J 3 bases short, with 5 bases between. The CDR3 spells CASSFEDTGELFF. As DNA, the CDR3 is TGTGCCAGCAGCTTCGAGGACACCGGGGAGCTGTTTTTT.

This clone was observed a few times. The gene calls are TRBV29-1 and TRBJ2-1; TRBD2 matches 9 bases. The trim removed 4 bases at V and 0 bases at J, leaving 4 bases unmatched. The germline V gene encodes CDR1 SQVTM and CDR2 ANQGSEA. The length of the CDR3 is 15 residues. CDR3 residues: CSVGVSGSSYNEQFF. CDR3 DNA: TGCAGCGTTGGGGTTAGCGGGAGCTCCTACAATGAGCAGTTCTTC.

This chain joins TRBV9 and TRBJ1-3; D is unresolved. CDR1 is SGDLS and CDR2 is YYNGEE in the germline V gene. Trimming left V 4 bases short and J 0 bases short, with 11 bases between. The CDR3 is made up of 15 amino acids. CDR3 region: CASSFSESSGNTIYF. CDR3 sequence (DNA): TGTGCCAGCAGCTTTTCGGAGAGCTCTGGAAACACCATATATTTT.

The chain links TRBV5-8 to TRBJ1-1; no reliable D call. CDR1 and CDR2 from the germline V gene are SGHTS and YDEGEE. CDR3 length: 15 amino acids. The ends were cut back, 4 bases at V and 1 base at J, with 14 bases in the middle. CDR3 sequence reads: CASSKSGTPNTEAFF. CDR3 nucleotides: TGTGCCAGCAGCAAATCGGGAACACCGAACACTGAAGCTTTCTTT. Drawing the rest from reference TRBV5-8 and TRBJ1-1, the complete variable domain is EAGVTQSPTHLIKTRGQQATLRCSPISGHTSVYWYQQALGLGLQFLLWYDEGEERNRGNFPPRFSGRQFPNYSSELNVNALELEDSALYLCASSKSGTPNTEAFFGQGTRLTVV.

This clone turned up a few times. The chain couples TRBV6-5 to TRBJ2-7; D is possibly TRBD1 (6 bases). From germline, CDR1 is MNHEY and CDR2 SVGAGI. The CDR3 sequence is 14 residues long. V dropped 6 bases and J dropped 7 bases, with 19 bases sitting between them. For the CDR3, the DNA is TGTGCCAGCAGACCACAGGGCCCTGTAGGTGAGCAGTACTTC. Translating it yields CASRPQGPVGEQYF.

V is TRBV27 and J is TRBJ2-7, with no clear D. This CDR3 comprises 13 residues. V gave up 5 bases and J gave up 2 bases, with 10 bases separating them. Germline loops: CDR1 MNHEY, CDR2 SMNVEV (reference sequence). The CDR3 loop is CASSLTVAYEQYF. The CDR3, as DNA: TGTGCCAGCAGTCTAACAGTGGCCTACGAGCAGTACTTC.

V is TRBV5-4 and J is TRBJ2-7; 9 nucleotides agree with TRBD1. V dropped 0 bases and J dropped 4; count of bases not matched to a gene: 2. The CDR3 has 14 amino acids. Per germline, CDR1 SGHNT and CDR2 YYREEE (reference sequence). CDR3 nucleotide sequence: TGTGCCAGCAGCTTGGCTGACAGGGGGTACGAGCAGTACTTC. Its protein is CASSLADRGYEQYF.

The chain carries TRBV6-5 and TRBJ1-2; TRBD1 agrees at 8 bases. J gave up 3 bases and V 5 bases, and 2 bases lay outside the gene matches. The CDR3 runs to 13 residues. In germline, CDR1 is MNHEY, CDR2 SVGAGI. The CDR3 DNA sequence: TGTGCCAGCAGTGAGACAGGGGACTATGGCTACACCTTC. This encodes CASSETGDYGYTF.

This chain connects TRBV7-7 to TRBJ2-2, with D perhaps matching TRBD1 or TRBD2 (8 bases each). CDR1 is SSHAT and CDR2 is FNYEAQ in the germline V gene (reference sequence). CDR3 length equals 13 residues. The CDR3 here is CASGTGNTGELFF. DNA for the CDR3: TGTGCTAGCGGGACAGGGAACACCGGGGAGCTGTTTTTT. Filled out from reference TRBV7-7 and TRBJ2-2, the complete variable domain reads GAGVSQSPRYKVTKRGQDVTLRCDPISSHATLYWYQQALGQGPEFLTYFNYEAQPDKSGLPSDRFSAERPEGSISTLTIQRTEQRDSAMYRCASGTGNTGELFFGEGSRLTVL.

The chain employs TRBV5-1 and TRBJ1-4; possibly TRBD1 for D (5 bases). Germline assignment: CDR1 SGHRS and CDR2 YFSETQ. The CDR3 loop spans 14 amino acids. V was cut by 4 bases and J by 3 bases, with 10 bases left in between. The CDR3 reads CASSAGRPNEKLFF. For the CDR3, the DNA is TGCGCCAGCAGCGCGGGACGCCCTAATGAAAAACTGTTTTTT. The full variable domain, its missing parts supplied by reference TRBV5-1 and TRBJ1-4, is KAGVTQTPRYLIKTRGQQVTLSCSPISGHRSVSWYQQTPGQGLQFLFEYFSETQRNKGNFPGRFSGRQFSNSRSEMNVSTLELGDSALYLCASSAGRPNEKLFFGSGTQLSVL.

This sequence joins TRBV14 and TRBJ2-5; 8 bases agree with TRBD1. CDR1 and CDR2 (germline): SGHDN, FVKESK. V lost 0 bases to trimming and J lost 2 bases; unmatched junction nucleotides: 2. This CDR3 is 15 amino acids long. In DNA, the CDR3 is TGTGCCAGCAGCCAAGAGGACAGGGTTCAAGAGACCCAGTACTTC. Protein sequence: CASSQEDRVQETQYF.

The chain links TRBV7-2 to TRBJ1-6; D is possibly TRBD1 (5 bases). CDR3 size: 17 residues. Looked up from germline, CDR1 is SGHTA and CDR2 is FQGNSA. Between the trimmed V and J ends, which lost 1 base and 3 bases, there was a span of 13 bases. The chain's CDR3 is CASSLERGGLYNSPLHF. CDR3 nucleotides: TGTGCCAGCAGCTTAGAGCGGGGGGGACTCTATAATTCACCCCTCCACTTT.

This clone was detected only once. The V gene is TRBV18, the J gene TRBJ2-2, with 9 nucleotides matching TRBD1. Germline V gives CDR1 KGHSH, CDR2 LQKENI. The V and J ends lost 5 bases and 3 bases, in that order; junction bases with no gene match: 4. The CDR3 has 15 amino acids. The chain's CDR3 is CASSSGQGYTGELFF. For the CDR3, the DNA is TGTGCCAGCTCATCCGGACAGGGGTACACCGGGGAGCTGTTTTTT.

The J gene is TRBJ2-7, the V gene TRBV21-1; TRBD2, as called in the table, went unchecked against the DNA. TRBV21-1 has pseudogene status. This CDR3 is built from 17 residues. DNA of the CDR3: TGTGCCAGCAGCACCCAAGGAGGGCAGGGACTCACCTACGAGCAGTACTTC. It codes for CASSTQGGQGLTYEQYF.

V and J are TRBV6-1 and TRBJ2-1; TRBD2 is a possible D gene (6 bases). Germline lookup yields CDR1 MNHNS and CDR2 SASEGT. V shed 3 bases and J shed 14 bases, with 14 bases lying between them. The CDR3 runs 12 residues. CDR3 in amino acids: CASSESGGVEFF. The CDR3 nucleotides read TGTGCCAGCAGTGAGTCAGGCGGGGTAGAGTTCTTC.

The rearrangement joins TRBV13 to TRBJ1-1; 7 nucleotides agree with TRBD1. This CDR3 spans 14 amino acids. With 5 bases clipped from V and 7 bases from J, the junction kept 10 bases outside the gene matches. Germline V gives CDR1 PRHDT, CDR2 FYEKMQ (reference sequence). The CDR3 DNA reads as TGTGCCAGCAGCCCCGGGCCGGGACAGTTTGAAGCTTTCTTT. Protein sequence: CASSPGPGQFEAFF.

This clone was picked up many times. V is TRBV5-4 and J is TRBJ2-2, with D unresolved. This CDR3 is built from 15 residues. Germline V gene lookup returns CDR1 SGHNT and CDR2 YYREEE (reference sequence). Trimming removed 2 bases from V and 6 bases from J, with 14 bases in between. This CDR3 reads CASSLSYSLSGELFF. CDR3 in DNA: TGTGCCAGCAGCTTATCCTACAGTTTGTCCGGGGAGCTGTTTTTT.

The CDR3 is CASSIDEQGSYGYTF. The CDR3 DNA sequence: TGTGCCAGTAGTATAGATGAGCAGGGTTCCTATGGCTACACCTTC. The rearrangement joins TRBV19 to TRBJ1-2; possible D gene TRBD1, 5 bases. V shed 0 bases and J shed 4 bases, with 12 bases lying between them. CDR1 LNHDA and CDR2 SQIVND come from the germline V gene (reference sequence). The CDR3 runs to 15 residues.

The gene calls are TRBV7-9 and TRBJ1-2; TRBD1 is a possible D gene (6 bases). Germline loops: CDR1 SEHNR, CDR2 FQNEAQ (reference sequence). The CDR3 loop spans 17 amino acids. V lost 5 bases and J lost 7, with 26 bases in between. Here the CDR3 DNA reads TGTGCCAGCAGCCTCGCTTATCTGACGGGGACAACTGGTGGCTACACCTTC. It specifies CASSLAYLTGTTGGYTF.